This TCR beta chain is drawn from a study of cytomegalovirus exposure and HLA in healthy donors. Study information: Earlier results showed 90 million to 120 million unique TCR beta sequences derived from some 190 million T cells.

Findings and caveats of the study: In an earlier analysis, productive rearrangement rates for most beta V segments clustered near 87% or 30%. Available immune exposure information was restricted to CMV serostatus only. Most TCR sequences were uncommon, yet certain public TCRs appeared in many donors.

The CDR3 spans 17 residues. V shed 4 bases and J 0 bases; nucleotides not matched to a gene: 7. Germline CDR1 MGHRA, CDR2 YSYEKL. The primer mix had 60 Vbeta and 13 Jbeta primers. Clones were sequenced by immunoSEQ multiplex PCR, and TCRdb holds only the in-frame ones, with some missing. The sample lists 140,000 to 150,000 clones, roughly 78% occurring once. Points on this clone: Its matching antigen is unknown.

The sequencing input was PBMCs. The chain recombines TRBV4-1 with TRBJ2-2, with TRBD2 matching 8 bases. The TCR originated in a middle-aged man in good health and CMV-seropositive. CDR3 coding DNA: TGCGCCAGCAGCCTCATCGGGGGGGGGTCGAACACCGGGGAGCTGTTTTTT. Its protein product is CASSLIGGGSNTGELFF.